This T cell receptor (beta chain) was sequenced in a study of CD8+CD57+ T cells in acquired aplastic anemia. Study-wide results and caveats: A significant difference in CD8+ Simpson's diversity between patients and controls was not found.

Many counts were recorded for this clonotype. Its antigen is undetermined. The CDR3 spans 18 residues. Germline V gene sequence: CDR1 MNHNY, CDR2 SVGAGI (reference sequence). V was trimmed by 3 bases and J by 0 bases, leaving 20 bases between them. Genomic DNA constituted the template upon which TCR beta VDJ and CDR3 profiling was performed. TCRdb re-derived calls from the reads in MiXCR, one entry per CDR3 protein. The sample has about 190,000 distinct CDR3 sequences, 50% to 55% seen once. The source is a human donor in good health, serving as a control. This rearrangement joins TRBV6-6 to TRBJ1-2; D perhaps matches TRBD1 (5 bases). The sequenced material came from sorted CD4+, CD8+, or CD8+CD57+ T cells (not recorded which) from PBMCs. CDR3 in amino acids: CASSYGSGTGTANYGYTF. CDR3 sequence (DNA): TGTGCCAGCAGTTATGGCTCAGGGACGGGGACCGCTAACTATGGCTACACCTTC.